The next 11 T cell receptor beta chains were all read from a single sample in a study of cytomegalovirus exposure and HLA in healthy donors. The PCR ran on 60 Vbeta and 13 Jbeta primers. Generated by immunoSEQ multiplex PCR, the TCRdb table keeps only in-frame clones and is missing some. The sample consists of 150,000 to 200,000 clones, over 70% of them appearing once. The sequencing sample was made of PBMCs. Every receptor here comes from a woman aged 30 to 39 in good health and CMV-seronegative.

This clone has just one count. The rearrangement uses TRBV13 and TRBJ1-6, with D hard to call. The CDR3 covers 14 residues. The germline V and J ends were trimmed by 11 bases and 7 bases, with 18 bases remaining between them. Per germline, CDR1 PRHDT and CDR2 FYEKMQ (reference sequence). CDR3 region: CAGLRAALNSPLHF. In nucleotides, the CDR3 is TGTGCCGGACTTCGGGCGGCCTTGAATTCACCCCTCCACTTT.

The rearrangement uses TRBV7-2 and TRBJ1-6, with 9 nucleotides matching TRBD1. This CDR3 has 15 amino acids. Looked up from germline, CDR1 is SGHTA and CDR2 is FQGNSA. V dropped 5 bases and J dropped 7; count of bases not matched to a gene: 6. The CDR3 DNA is TGTGCCAGCAGCGAGGGACAGGGAGGAAATTCACCCCTCCACTTT. Translating gives CASSEGQGGNSPLHF.

The chain joins TRBV19 to TRBJ1-5; D unresolved. V was cut by 7 bases and J by 2 bases, with 12 bases left in between. Per germline, CDR1 LNHDA and CDR2 SQIVND (reference sequence). CDR3 length: 14 residues. CDR3 sequence reads: CASISGTGNQPQHF. In nucleotides, the CDR3 is TGTGCCAGTATTTCGGGAACTGGCAATCAGCCCCAGCATTTT. The variable domain in full, with the rest retrieved from reference TRBV19 and TRBJ1-5, is DGGITQSPKYLFRKEGQNVTLSCEQNLNHDAMYWYRQDPGQGLRLIYYSQIVNDFQKGDIAEGYSVSREKKESFPLTVTSAQKNPTAFYLCASISGTGNQPQHFGDGTRLSIL.

V gene TRBV5-1 combines with J gene TRBJ2-1; 12 nucleotides match TRBD2. Per the germline V gene, CDR1 is SGHRS and CDR2 is YFSETQ. This CDR3 region has 19 residues. With V trimmed by 4 bases and J by 0 bases, 11 bases remained unmatched. The CDR3 bases are TGCGCCAGCAGCACCGAAGGACTAGCGGGGAGAAGCTCCTACAATGAGCAGTTCTTC. Translation gives CASSTEGLAGRSSYNEQFF.

The J gene is TRBJ1-4, the V gene TRBV7-2, with 9 bases lining up with TRBD1. The CDR3 is 14 residues long. J lost 8 bases, V lost 3 bases, and 4 bases had no gene match. Germline assignment: CDR1 SGHTA and CDR2 FQGNSA. CDR3 in amino acids: CASSFTGQGEKLFF. The CDR3 DNA follows: TGTGCCAGCAGCTTCACCGGACAGGGGGAAAAACTGTTTTTT. Full variable domain (outside the CDR3, taken from reference TRBV7-2 and TRBJ1-4): GAGVSQSPSNKVTEKGKDVELRCDPISGHTALYWYRQSLGQGLEFLIYFQGNSAPDKSGLPSDRFSAERTGGSVSTLTIQRTQQEDSAVYLCASSFTGQGEKLFFGSGTQLSVL.

The chain recombines TRBV4-1 with TRBJ2-3; 10 bases match TRBD2. The CDR3 is 16 amino acids. The V segment lost 1 base and the J segment 3 bases; nucleotides outside the gene matches: 4. CDR1 is MGHRA, CDR2 YSYEKL, per germline. In nucleotides, the CDR3 is TGCGCCAGCAGCCAAGTCAGCGGGGGGGCGACAGATACGCAGTATTTT. It codes for CASSQVSGGATDTQYF.

In its sample, this clone was seen a few times. This rearrangement joins TRBV4-3 to TRBJ2-5; 11 bases align to TRBD1. V gave up 0 bases and J gave up 2 bases; unmatched junction bases: 5. The CDR3 length is 17 residues. Germline V gene lookup returns CDR1 LGHNA and CDR2 YSLEER. In DNA, the CDR3 is TGCGCCAGCAGCCAAGATCGACGGGACAGGGGGCAAGAGACCCAGTACTTC. It encodes CASSQDRRDRGQETQYF.

V is TRBV7-8 and J is TRBJ2-7, with D possibly TRBD1 on 6 matching bases. The V gene's germline CDR1 is SGHVS and CDR2 FQNEAQ. This CDR3 has 17 amino acids. Trimming pared 0 bases from V and 4 bases from J, leaving 19 bases between. CDR3 coding DNA: TGTGCCAGCAGCTTAGCGCGCCCAAGGGGGTTTACATACGAGCAGTACTTC. This gives the protein CASSLARPRGFTYEQYF.

CDR3 bases: TGTGCCAGCAGCGAAAGCCGTGGGCGCTACTCCTACAATGAGCAGTTCTTC. It specifies CASSESRGRYSYNEQFF. The chain couples TRBV13 to TRBJ2-1; D is unclear. The V gene lost 5 bases and the J gene lost 0 bases, with 17 bases spanning the gap. The germline CDR1 and CDR2 sequences are PRHDT and FYEKMQ (reference sequence). The CDR3 extends over 17 amino acids.

The chain uses TRBV5-6 and TRBJ1-2, with 9 nucleotides matching TRBD1. The CDR3 length is 16 residues. V was clipped by 4 bases and J by 4 bases; unmatched bases: 11. Germline CDR1 SGHDT, CDR2 YYEEEE. CDR3 nucleotide sequence: TGTGCCAGCAGCGGACCGGGACAGGGTGGTTTCTATGGCTACACCTTC. Its protein is CASSGPGQGGFYGYTF. The full variable domain, with the rest looked up from reference TRBV5-6 and TRBJ1-2, is DAGVTQSPTHLIKTRGQQVTLRCSPKSGHDTVSWYQQALGQGPQFIFQYYEEEERQRGNFPDRFSGHQFPNYSSELNVNALLLGDSALYLCASSGPGQGGFYGYTFGSGTRLTVV.

The chain couples TRBV19 to TRBJ1-4; 7 positions match TRBD1. The CDR3 covers 18 residues. Trimming cost V 4 bases and J 4 bases; bases outside gene matches: 15. Germline V gene sequence: CDR1 LNHDA, CDR2 SQIVND (reference sequence). The CDR3 spells CASSKRPGQSLSNEKLFF. DNA of the CDR3: TGTGCCAGTAGTAAACGACCGGGACAGAGTCTCAGTAATGAAAAACTGTTTTTT. Together with reference TRBV19 and TRBJ1-4, the CDR3 gives the full variable domain: DGGITQSPKYLFRKEGQNVTLSCEQNLNHDAMYWYRQDPGQGLRLIYYSQIVNDFQKGDIAEGYSVSREKKESFPLTVTSAQKNPTAFYLCASSKRPGQSLSNEKLFFGSGTQLSVL.